The rows below give T cell receptor beta chains drawn from one sample of a study of blood T cell repertoires in COVID-19. Assay used: immunoSEQ multiplex PCR; TCRdb lists only in-frame clones, some missing. The sample lists about 350,000 clones, approximately 90% occurring once. Source material: peripheral blood. The receptor source for this set is a man aged 30-40 years with COVID-19, enrolled during active disease. Both conserved end residues are part of each CDR3. Fields, in order: J gene, V gene, D gene, clone size, CDR3 protein, CDR3 DNA. A D gene is named only where the DNA matches it firmly. The size field is filled for only some rows; it gives once, few, many or a size class.

j_gene: TRBJ1-4; v_gene: TRBV7-8; d_gene: NA; abundance: NA; CDR3aa: CASSLVFGGPANEKLFF; CDR3nt: TGTGCCAGCAGCTTAGTCTTCGGGGGGCCGGCTAATGAAAAACTGTTTTTT
j_gene: TRBJ2-7; v_gene: TRBV28; d_gene: NA; abundance: NA; CDR3aa: CASRVLRTAYEQYF; CDR3nt: TGTGCCAGCAGGGTGCTACGGACAGCCTACGAGCAGTACTTC
j_gene: TRBJ2-1; v_gene: TRBV19; d_gene: NA; abundance: few; CDR3aa: CASSIVLLNEQFF; CDR3nt: TGTGCCAGTAGTATAGTCCTCCTCAATGAGCAGTTCTTC
j_gene: TRBJ2-3; v_gene: TRBV7-2; d_gene: TRBD2; abundance: NA; CDR3aa: CASSHVSGTDTQYF; CDR3nt: TGTGCCAGCAGCCACGTCAGCGGGACTGATACGCAGTATTTT
j_gene: TRBJ2-3; v_gene: TRBV28; d_gene: TRBD2; abundance: NA; CDR3aa: CASSLSRLAGVSDTQYF; CDR3nt: TGTGCCAGCAGTTTATCACGGCTAGCGGGAGTGTCAGATACGCAGTATTTT
j_gene: TRBJ1-4; v_gene: TRBV10-3; d_gene: NA; abundance: NA; CDR3aa: CAISETGTEKLFF; CDR3nt: TGTGCCATCAGTGAGACAGGGACTGAAAAACTGTTTTTT
j_gene: TRBJ1-5; v_gene: TRBV2; d_gene: NA; abundance: NA; CDR3aa: CASRAGPYQPQHF; CDR3nt: TGTGCCAGCAGGGCGGGGCCCTATCAGCCCCAGCATTTT
j_gene: TRBJ2-5; v_gene: TRBV7-9; d_gene: NA; abundance: NA; CDR3aa: CASRSSGHQETQYF; CDR3nt: TGTGCCAGCAGATCCAGCGGACACCAAGAGACCCAGTACTTC
j_gene: TRBJ1-3; v_gene: TRBV9; d_gene: TRBD1; abundance: few; CDR3aa: CASSVGTGTGNTIYF; CDR3nt: TGTGCCAGCAGCGTGGGGACAGGGACTGGAAACACCATATATTTT
j_gene: TRBJ2-7; v_gene: TRBV6-4; d_gene: NA; abundance: few; CDR3aa: CASSLWTGRGEQYF; CDR3nt: TGTGCCAGCAGTCTTTGGACAGGGAGGGGCGAGCAGTACTTC
j_gene: TRBJ2-3; v_gene: TRBV13; d_gene: NA; abundance: NA; CDR3aa: CASSSGLKDTQYF; CDR3nt: TGTGCCAGCAGCTCCGGACTCAAAGATACGCAGTATTTT
j_gene: TRBJ2-1; v_gene: TRBV7-3; d_gene: TRBD1; abundance: NA; CDR3aa: CASSFRDRQYNEQFF; CDR3nt: TGTGCCAGCAGTTTCCGGGACAGACAATACAATGAGCAGTTCTTC
j_gene: TRBJ2-2; v_gene: TRBV6-2/TRBV6-3; d_gene: TRBD2; abundance: NA; CDR3aa: CASSYSVRGGTGELFF; CDR3nt: TGTGCCAGCAGTTACTCCGTGCGGGGGGGCACCGGGGAGCTGTTTTTT
j_gene: TRBJ2-5; v_gene: TRBV10-3; d_gene: NA; abundance: once; CDR3aa: CAIRNTGMEETQYF; CDR3nt: TGTGCCATCAGAAATACAGGGATGGAGGAGACCCAGTACTTC
j_gene: TRBJ2-7; v_gene: TRBV30; d_gene: TRBD1; abundance: NA; CDR3aa: CAWRVTGGYYEQYF; CDR3nt: TGTGCCTGGAGAGTTACAGGGGGATACTACGAGCAGTACTTC
j_gene: TRBJ1-1; v_gene: TRBV5-6; d_gene: NA; abundance: NA; CDR3aa: CASSLGMSGGNTEAFF; CDR3nt: TGTGCCAGCAGCCTGGGTATGTCGGGGGGGAACACTGAAGCTTTCTTT
j_gene: TRBJ1-4; v_gene: TRBV9; d_gene: NA; abundance: NA; CDR3aa: CASSVMGRSNEKLFF; CDR3nt: TGTGCCAGCAGCGTAATGGGGAGAAGTAATGAAAAACTGTTTTTT
j_gene: TRBJ2-3; v_gene: TRBV5-1; d_gene: TRBD2; abundance: NA; CDR3aa: CASSTGGNTDTQYF; CDR3nt: TGCGCCAGCAGTACGGGGGGGAACACAGATACGCAGTATTTT
j_gene: TRBJ1-6; v_gene: TRBV4-1; d_gene: NA; abundance: NA; CDR3aa: CASSQELTGPLGSPLHF; CDR3nt: TGCGCCAGCAGCCAAGAACTTACAGGGCCCTTGGGTTCACCCCTCCACTTT
j_gene: TRBJ2-3; v_gene: TRBV5-6; d_gene: TRBD2; abundance: NA; CDR3aa: CASSLVWRGDTDTQYF; CDR3nt: TGTGCCAGCAGCTTGGTTTGGCGGGGGGACACAGATACGCAGTATTTT
j_gene: TRBJ2-5; v_gene: TRBV19; d_gene: TRBD1; abundance: NA; CDR3aa: CASSIADRGETQYF; CDR3nt: TGTGCCAGTAGTATAGCGGACAGGGGAGAGACCCAGTACTTC
j_gene: TRBJ2-5; v_gene: TRBV15; d_gene: NA; abundance: NA; CDR3aa: CATSSWKGRETQYF; CDR3nt: TGTGCCACCAGCTCATGGAAGGGGCGAGAGACCCAGTACTTC
j_gene: TRBJ1-1; v_gene: TRBV20-1; d_gene: NA; abundance: NA; CDR3aa: CSASRAAEAFF; CDR3nt: TGCAGTGCTAGTCGCGCGGCTGAAGCTTTCTTT
j_gene: TRBJ1-2; v_gene: TRBV14; d_gene: TRBD1; abundance: NA; CDR3aa: CASSQDWAQGGYTF; CDR3nt: TGTGCCAGCAGCCAAGATTGGGCACAGGGGGGCTACACCTTC
j_gene: TRBJ1-2; v_gene: TRBV7-9; d_gene: NA; abundance: NA; CDR3aa: CASSLDGGRTGYTF; CDR3nt: TGTGCCAGCAGCTTAGACGGGGGGCGAACTGGCTACACCTTC
j_gene: TRBJ2-7; v_gene: TRBV11-2; d_gene: NA; abundance: NA; CDR3aa: CASSSLERTYEQYF; CDR3nt: TGTGCCAGCAGCTCGTTGGAGCGCACCTACGAGCAGTACTTC
j_gene: TRBJ2-6; v_gene: TRBV5-4; d_gene: TRBD1; abundance: NA; CDR3aa: CASSSGQGRWANVLTF; CDR3nt: TGTGCCAGCAGCTCGGGACAGGGTAGATGGGCCAACGTCCTGACTTTC
j_gene: TRBJ2-1; v_gene: TRBV28; d_gene: TRBD2; abundance: NA; CDR3aa: CASSLPHTSGRNNEQFF; CDR3nt: TGTGCCAGCAGCCTACCTCACACTAGCGGGAGAAACAATGAGCAGTTCTTC
j_gene: TRBJ2-7; v_gene: TRBV6-6; d_gene: TRBD1; abundance: NA; CDR3aa: CASSPPLNGQGTYEQYF; CDR3nt: TGTGCCAGCAGTCCCCCACTTAATGGACAGGGAACCTACGAGCAGTACTTC
j_gene: TRBJ2-1; v_gene: TRBV7-2; d_gene: TRBD2; abundance: once; CDR3aa: CASSLRPGLGTYNEQFF; CDR3nt: TGTGCCAGCAGCTTGAGACCGGGACTAGGAACCTACAATGAGCAGTTCTTC
j_gene: TRBJ1-4; v_gene: TRBV5-6; d_gene: NA; abundance: NA; CDR3aa: CASSTALAMNEKLFF; CDR3nt: TGTGCCAGCAGTACAGCCCTCGCCATGAATGAAAAACTGTTTTTT
j_gene: TRBJ1-2; v_gene: TRBV28; d_gene: NA; abundance: NA; CDR3aa: CASSPGLFNYGYTF; CDR3nt: TGTGCCAGCAGTCCCGGACTATTCAACTATGGCTACACCTTC
j_gene: TRBJ1-2; v_gene: TRBV25-1; d_gene: NA; abundance: NA; CDR3aa: CASSDMGALGYTF; CDR3nt: TGTGCCAGCAGTGATATGGGCGCCCTTGGCTACACCTTC
j_gene: TRBJ2-7; v_gene: TRBV18; d_gene: TRBD1; abundance: NA; CDR3aa: CASSPPEQGANYEQYF; CDR3nt: TGTGCCAGCTCACCACCGGAACAGGGGGCGAACTACGAGCAGTACTTC
j_gene: TRBJ1-2; v_gene: TRBV19; d_gene: NA; abundance: NA; CDR3aa: CASSMDSLYEYGYTF; CDR3nt: TGTGCCAGTTCAATGGACAGCCTCTATGAGTATGGCTACACCTTC
j_gene: TRBJ2-5; v_gene: TRBV7-2; d_gene: NA; abundance: NA; CDR3aa: CASSLGGPQETQYF; CDR3nt: TGTGCCAGCAGCTTGGGGGGACCCCAAGAGACCCAGTACTTC
j_gene: TRBJ1-1; v_gene: TRBV7-3; d_gene: NA; abundance: once; CDR3aa: CASSLRPGETEAFF; CDR3nt: TGTGCCAGCAGCCTAAGACCAGGGGAAACTGAAGCTTTCTTT
j_gene: TRBJ1-1; v_gene: TRBV7-2; d_gene: NA; abundance: NA; CDR3aa: CASSPTGQGTEAFF; CDR3nt: TGTGCCAGCAGCCCCACAGGGCAGGGTACTGAAGCTTTCTTT
j_gene: TRBJ2-3; v_gene: TRBV9; d_gene: NA; abundance: NA; CDR3aa: CASSPSGGHTDTQYF; CDR3nt: TGTGCCAGCAGCCCCTCGGGTGGCCACACAGATACGCAGTATTTT
j_gene: TRBJ1-6; v_gene: TRBV3-1/TRBV3-2; d_gene: NA; abundance: few; CDR3aa: CASSQGQPQGPSPLHF; CDR3nt: TGTGCCAGCAGCCAAGGCCAACCTCAGGGCCCTTCACCCCTCCACTTT
j_gene: TRBJ2-2; v_gene: TRBV5-1; d_gene: NA; abundance: NA; CDR3aa: CASSEDSRTGELFF; CDR3nt: TGCGCCAGCAGCGAGGACAGTCGAACCGGGGAGCTGTTTTTT